This T cell receptor (beta chain) was captured in a study of cytomegalovirus exposure and HLA in healthy donors. Regarding this clone: The antigen remains undetermined.

Notes on the study in general: TCR beta chains numbering 164 were designated cytomegalovirus-associated. The study found most TCR sequences rare, yet found some public TCRs in many donors.

Use of 60 Vbeta and 13 Jbeta primers characterized the PCR. Produced via immunoSEQ multiplex PCR; TCRdb's table is partial and in-frame only. The sample has some 120,000 clones, about 79% seen once; the top ten hold 2.5% to 3.5%. The CDR3 has 17 amino acids. This rearrangement joins TRBV12-2 to TRBJ1-4; the tabulated D call, TRBD1, remains unverified against the DNA. TRBV12-2 is tagged as a pseudogene. Sequenced sample: PBMCs. This TCR was recovered from a woman aged 18-35 years in good health and CMV-seropositive. DNA of the CDR3: TGTGCAAGTCGCTTAGTAAGGGGGATTCAAGCAGGAGAAAAACTGTTTTTT. Translated, it gives CASRLVRGIQAGEKLFF.